The 8 T cell receptor beta chains below come from one sample, sequenced in a study of cytomegalovirus exposure and HLA in healthy donors. Sequencing used immunoSEQ multiplex PCR; TCRdb keeps in-frame clones, though not all of them. Of some 240,000 clones detected, around nine tenths appear once; the ten largest clones hold roughly 2%. The sample taken for sequencing was PBMCs. These receptors were taken from a young woman in good health and CMV-seropositive.

This rearrangement joins TRBV5-1 to TRBJ2-7; TRBD1 might be the D (10 bases). CDR1 is SGHRS and CDR2 is YFSETQ in the germline V gene. The V and J ends lost 4 bases and 3 bases respectively, with 20 bases between them. The CDR3 runs 16 residues. DNA for the CDR3: TGCGCCAGCAGCCCCGCGGGGGGGACAGGGGTCTACGAGCAGTACTTC. Protein sequence: CASSPAGGTGVYEQYF. Variable domain in full (rest from reference TRBV5-1 and TRBJ2-7): KAGVTQTPRYLIKTRGQQVTLSCSPISGHRSVSWYQQTPGQGLQFLFEYFSETQRNKGNFPGRFSGRQFSNSRSEMNVSTLELGDSALYLCASSPAGGTGVYEQYFGPGTRLTVT.

The chain recombines TRBV2 with TRBJ1-5; 8 positions agree with TRBD1. V gave up 7 bases and J gave up 7 bases; unmatched junction bases: 6. The CDR3 is made up of 13 amino acids. CDR1 SNHLY and CDR2 FYNNEI come from the germline V gene. CDR3 sequence (DNA): TGTGCCAGCAAGAGAGACAGGGGACAGCCCCAGCATTTT. Protein: CASKRDRGQPQHF.

The rearrangement joins TRBV4-2 to TRBJ2-7; 9 bases align to TRBD2. With V trimmed by 2 bases and J by 6 bases, 8 bases remained unmatched. CDR3 size: 15 residues. The V gene's germline CDR1 is LGHNA and CDR2 YNFKEQ. The CDR3 bases are TGTGCCAGCAGCCAATGGGCGGGAGGGCCGGGCGAGCAGTACTTC. Its translation is CASSQWAGGPGEQYF.

This chain uses TRBV7-6 with TRBJ1-3; tentatively, D is TRBD1 (6 bases). Trimming left V 5 bases short and J 0 bases short, with 14 bases between. CDR1 and CDR2 (germline): SGHVS, FNYEAQ. This CDR3 has 16 residues. The CDR3 reads CASSNRQASSGNTIYF. CDR3 nucleotides: TGTGCCAGCAGCAACCGACAGGCCAGCTCTGGAAACACCATATATTTT.

The V gene is TRBV27, the J gene TRBJ1-2; no reliable D call. From germline, CDR1 is MNHEY and CDR2 SMNVEV (reference sequence). Trimming shortened V by 2 bases and J by 4 bases, and 11 bases separated the two germline ends. The CDR3 is made up of 14 amino acids. The DNA for the CDR3 is TGTGCCAGCAGTTTAACGGTGGGCCCCTATGGCTACACCTTC. Translating it yields CASSLTVGPYGYTF.

In this sample, this clone turned up once. The J gene is TRBJ1-5, the V gene TRBV6-1, with TRBD1 as a possible D gene (6 bases). Germline V gives CDR1 MNHNS, CDR2 SASEGT. The V gene lost 2 bases and the J gene lost 6 bases, with 11 bases spanning the gap. The CDR3 loop spans 14 amino acids. The CDR3 DNA is TGTGCCAGCAGTGAAACAGGGATAGGTCAGCCCCAGCATTTT. Translation: CASSETGIGQPQHF.

J is TRBJ1-5 and V is TRBV25-1, with 9 bases lining up with TRBD1. V lost 3 bases and J lost 6; bases outside the gene matches: 9. CDR3 size: 16 residues. CDR1 is MGHDK and CDR2 is SYGVNS in the germline V gene. DNA of the CDR3: TGTGCCAGCAGTGATACCCGGACAGGGGCCGTTCAGCCCCAGCATTTT. It codes for CASSDTRTGAVQPQHF.

This chain links TRBV18 with TRBJ2-7; 9 nucleotides agree with TRBD2. The CDR3 totals 17 residues. V lost 0 bases, J lost 2 bases, and 8 bases stayed unmatched. Looked up from germline, CDR1 is KGHSH and CDR2 is LQKENI. CDR3 region: CASSPPGAAGGAYEQYF. CDR3 coding DNA: TGTGCCAGCTCACCACCGGGAGCGGCGGGAGGGGCCTACGAGCAGTACTTC.